The 26 T cell receptor beta chains given below trace back to one sample, sequenced in a study of blood T cell repertoires in COVID-19. The protocol was immunoSEQ multiplex PCR, while the TCRdb copy is restricted to in-frame clones and leaves out a portion. The sample carries 150,000 to 200,000 clones, 75% to 90% recorded once. The sample comprised peripheral blood. The receptors were gathered from a woman in her 70s with COVID-19, enrolled during active disease.

The chain recombines TRBV30 with TRBJ1-2; D remains unclear. Germline CDR1 and CDR2: GTSNPN and SVGIG (reference sequence). Trimming stripped 2 bases from V and 4 bases from J, with 5 bases between. The CDR3 contains 11 residues. In DNA form, the CDR3 reads TGTGCCTGGAGTACTGTCTATGGCTACACCTTC. Amino acids: CAWSTVYGYTF.

The CDR3 protein is CASSQGEATDTQYF. The DNA of the CDR3 is TGTGCCAGCTCTCAGGGGGAGGCCACAGATACGCAGTATTTT. The chain employs TRBV19 and TRBJ2-3, with a weak D call TRBD1 (7 bases). Trimming left V 9 bases short and J 2 bases short, with 15 bases between. Germline CDR1 reads LNHDA; CDR2 reads SQIVND (reference sequence). The CDR3 totals 14 residues.

V gene TRBV11-2 combines with J gene TRBJ2-2; weak D call: TRBD1 (6 bases). Trimming removed 7 bases from V and 7 bases from J, with 19 bases in between. CDR1 and CDR2 (germline): SGHAT, FQNNGV. The CDR3 contains 15 residues. Here the CDR3 reads CASNFGQGRGGELFF. CDR3 coding DNA: TGTGCCAGCAACTTCGGGCAGGGGCGAGGCGGGGAGCTGTTTTTT.

This clone was picked up one time. This sequence joins TRBV28 and TRBJ2-7; TRBD1 aligns across 10 bases. Losses at the gene ends were 7 bases for V and 1 base for J; bases not matched to a gene: 4. CDR3 size: 14 residues. CDR1 and CDR2 (germline): MDHEN, SYDVKM. The CDR3 DNA is TGTGCCAGCACGGCGGGACAGGGGTCCTACGAGCAGTACTTC. Protein sequence: CASTAGQGSYEQYF.

The chain recombines TRBV11-2 with TRBJ2-2; 9 nucleotides line up with TRBD2. Germline V CDR1 and CDR2: SGHAT, FQNNGV. Unmatched junction bases numbered 8, after V lost 4 bases and J lost 5 bases. CDR3 length: 16 amino acids. CDR3 nucleotide sequence: TGTGCCAGCAGCTCCCCGCGTAGCGGGAGTACCGGGGAGCTGTTTTTT. It translates to CASSSPRSGSTGELFF.

CDR3 amino acids: CASSQQREGIETQYF. In DNA form, the CDR3 reads TGCGCCAGCAGCCAGCAACGGGAGGGGATAGAGACCCAGTACTTC. The genes are TRBV4-3 and TRBJ2-5; 8 nucleotides align to TRBD2. The CDR3 runs to 15 residues. V trimming: 3 bases; J trimming: 4 bases; junction bases outside the gene matches: 7. CDR1 is LGHNA, CDR2 YSLEER, per germline.

The chain uses TRBV6-5 and TRBJ1-1; tentatively, D is TRBD1 (5 bases). Per germline, CDR1 MNHEY and CDR2 SVGAGI. This CDR3 spans 13 amino acids. Trimming took 6 bases from V and 2 from J, leaving 10 bases between them. CDR3 region: CASRRQSNTEAFF. The CDR3 DNA follows: TGTGCCAGCAGAAGACAGAGCAACACTGAAGCTTTCTTT.

The gene calls are TRBV11-2 and TRBJ2-2, with 8 bases fitting TRBD2. Trimming removed 5 bases from V and 0 bases from J; junction bases left unmatched: 2. CDR3 length: 15 amino acids. CDR1 is SGHAT and CDR2 is FQNNGV in the germline V gene. The CDR3 spells CASSPGLANTGELFF. DNA for the CDR3: TGTGCCAGCAGCCCGGGACTAGCGAACACCGGGGAGCTGTTTTTT.

The V call is TRBV28, the J call TRBJ2-6; 7 nucleotides align to TRBD1. The J segment lost 0 bases and the V segment lost 8 bases, leaving 7 bases of the junction unmatched. This CDR3 comprises 16 residues. CDR1 MDHEN and CDR2 SYDVKM come from the germline V gene. The CDR3, as DNA: TGTGCCAGCGGTCGGGACAGTCTCTCTGGGGCCAACGTCCTGACTTTC. Translation gives CASGRDSLSGANVLTF.

The chain couples TRBV18 to TRBJ2-1; no clear D gene. This CDR3 is 15 amino acids long. The V gene lost 3 bases and the J gene lost 2 bases, with 11 bases spanning the gap. Germline V gene lookup returns CDR1 KGHSH and CDR2 LQKENI. The CDR3 loop reads CASSPGIAPYNEQFF. CDR3 coding DNA: TGTGCCAGCTCACCCGGAATAGCCCCCTACAATGAGCAGTTCTTC.

This clone was counted once. CDR3 in DNA: TGTGCCAGCAGCTTAATGGTAGCACTCGATGAGCAGTTCTTC. It yields the protein CASSLMVALDEQFF. V and J are TRBV7-2 and TRBJ2-1; no clear D gene. Germline V gene sequence: CDR1 SGHTA, CDR2 FQGNSA. Trimming shortened V by 2 bases and J by 8 bases, and 13 bases separated the two germline ends. This CDR3 region has 14 residues.

This clone has only one observation. V and J are TRBV11-2 and TRBJ2-5; 8 nucleotides match TRBD1. Germline V gene sequence: CDR1 SGHAT, CDR2 FQNNGV. The CDR3 is 14 residues long. J was trimmed by 5 bases and V by 5 bases; bases with no gene match: 7. CDR3 sequence reads: CASSAGQGPETQYF. CDR3 nucleotide sequence: TGTGCCAGCAGCGCCGGACAGGGTCCGGAGACCCAGTACTTC.

V and J are TRBV5-4 and TRBJ1-6; no clear D gene. Germline lookup yields CDR1 SGHNT and CDR2 YYREEE (reference sequence). Trimming stripped 0 bases from V and 6 bases from J, with 10 bases between. There are 15 residues in the CDR3. This CDR3 is CASSLVVGGNSPLHF. The CDR3 DNA is TGTGCCAGCAGCTTGGTGGTGGGAGGTAATTCACCCCTCCACTTT. Full variable domain (missing parts from reference TRBV5-4 and TRBJ1-6): ETGVTQSPTHLIKTRGQQVTLRCSSQSGHNTVSWYQQALGQGPQFIFQYYREEENGRGNFPPRFSGLQFPNYSSELNVNALELDDSALYLCASSLVVGGNSPLHFGNGTRLTVT.

The rearrangement joins TRBV5-3 to TRBJ2-3; 11 bases are shared with TRBD2. TRBV5-3 is annotated as an ORF whose role is uncertain. V gave up 2 bases and J gave up 5 bases; unmatched junction bases: 10. The CDR3 contains 17 residues. The CDR3 region is CARSFFIAGGRRDTQYF. The CDR3 DNA is TGTGCCAGAAGCTTTTTCATAGCGGGAGGGAGGAGAGATACGCAGTATTTT.

This chain joins TRBV5-6 and TRBJ1-1, with 7 nucleotides matching TRBD1. Germline assignment: CDR1 SGHDT and CDR2 YYEEEE. The CDR3 totals 14 residues. With 2 bases clipped from V and 1 base from J, the junction kept 2 bases outside the gene matches. CDR3 in DNA: TGTGCCAGCAGCTTCCGGGACAGGAACACTGAAGCTTTCTTT. The encoded protein is CASSFRDRNTEAFF.

This chain uses TRBV29-1 with TRBJ2-7; 10 bases fit TRBD2. Looked up from germline, CDR1 is SQVTM and CDR2 is ANQGSEA. The CDR3 contains 14 residues. V shed 5 bases, J shed 6 bases, and the junction held 10 bases outside the gene matches. The CDR3 nucleotides are TGCAGCGTTACGAGCGGGAGGGCCATGGGCGAGCAGTACTTC. This translates into CSVTSGRAMGEQYF.

Points on this clone: Other nucleotide sequences in the sample specify the same CDR3. The rearrangement links TRBV28 to TRBJ2-7; TRBD2 aligns across 10 bases. The CDR3 sequence is 13 residues long. The germline V gene has CDR1 MDHEN and CDR2 SYDVKM. V dropped 9 bases and J dropped 0; count of bases not matched to a gene: 2. The CDR3 DNA reads as TGTGCCAGTCGGACTAGCGGCTCCTACGAGCAGTACTTC. It specifies CASRTSGSYEQYF.

This clone came up a few times. This chain joins TRBV19 and TRBJ2-2, with TRBD1 as a possible D gene (6 bases). V was trimmed by 1 base and J by 2 bases, leaving 14 bases between them. The CDR3 extends over 17 amino acids. Germline loops: CDR1 LNHDA, CDR2 SQIVND (reference sequence). The chain's CDR3 is CASSIGGQLLNTGELFF. The CDR3, as DNA: TGTGCCAGTAGTATAGGTGGACAGCTTCTAAACACCGGGGAGCTGTTTTTT.

V usage is TRBV20-1 and J usage is TRBJ1-2; 9 bases are a match to TRBD1. Germline CDR1 is DFQATT and CDR2 is SNEGSKA (reference sequence). The CDR3 loop spans 12 amino acids. With 3 bases clipped from V and 7 bases from J, the junction kept 3 bases outside the gene matches. CDR3 amino acids: CSASGDRVGYTF. Written as DNA, the CDR3 is TGCAGTGCTAGTGGGGACAGGGTTGGCTACACCTTC.

The V and J genes are TRBV4-3 and TRBJ2-6; possible D gene TRBD2, 5 bases. In germline, CDR1 is LGHNA, CDR2 YSLEER. Deletions cut 0 bases from V and 6 bases from J, with 12 bases between. The CDR3 is 16 amino acids. CDR3: CASSQDAGMKANVLTF. CDR3 nucleotide sequence: TGCGCCAGCAGCCAAGACGCGGGTATGAAGGCCAACGTCCTGACTTTC.

The rearrangement uses TRBV5-1 and TRBJ1-4, with a possible D match to TRBD1 (6 bases). The CDR3 is made up of 13 amino acids. V gave up 4 bases and J gave up 4 bases, with 8 bases separating them. Germline loops: CDR1 SGHRS, CDR2 YFSETQ. The CDR3 coding sequence is TGCGCCAGCAGCGGACAGTTTAATGAAAAACTGTTTTTT. Protein sequence: CASSGQFNEKLFF. The full variable domain, with the rest looked up from reference TRBV5-1 and TRBJ1-4, is KAGVTQTPRYLIKTRGQQVTLSCSPISGHRSVSWYQQTPGQGLQFLFEYFSETQRNKGNFPGRFSGRQFSNSRSEMNVSTLELGDSALYLCASSGQFNEKLFFGSGTQLSVL.

This chain connects TRBV4-1 to TRBJ1-1; D may be TRBD1 (6 bases). Trimming removed 0 bases from V and 4 bases from J, with 24 bases in between. Germline lookup yields CDR1 MGHRA and CDR2 YSYEKL. This CDR3 comprises 19 residues. CDR3: CASSQDGGRGAIRGTEAFF. The CDR3 coding sequence is TGCGCCAGCAGCCAAGATGGTGGGCGGGGGGCAATACGGGGCACTGAAGCTTTCTTT.

The chain recombines TRBV6-5 with TRBJ2-7; TRBD2 aligns across 11 bases. The germline gives CDR1 MNHEY, CDR2 SVGAGI. Trimming removed 8 bases from V and 7 bases from J; junction bases left unmatched: 1. The CDR3 sequence is 11 residues long. In DNA form, the CDR3 reads TGTGCCAGCCGACTAGCGGGAGAGCAGTACTTC. Its protein is CASRLAGEQYF.

The chain recombines TRBV28 with TRBJ2-3; 9 bases fit TRBD2. The CDR3 has 13 amino acids. V gave up 8 bases and J gave up 7 bases; unmatched junction bases: 7. Germline CDR1 is MDHEN and CDR2 is SYDVKM. The CDR3 bases are TGTGCCAGCGAGCGGGAGGTATTGAATACGCAGTATTTT. Translation gives CASEREVLNTQYF.

This clone was observed a few times. This rearrangement joins TRBV15 to TRBJ1-6, with D possibly being TRBD1 (5 bases). Between the trimmed V and J ends, which lost 4 bases and 10 bases, there was a span of 14 bases. The CDR3 spans 14 residues. Looked up from germline, CDR1 is LNHNV and CDR2 is YYDKDF (reference sequence). CDR3: CATSIEQGRSPLHF. For the CDR3, the DNA is TGTGCCACCAGCATCGAGCAGGGAAGATCACCCCTCCACTTT.

This chain links TRBV28 with TRBJ2-5, with D perhaps matching TRBD1 (6 bases). The germline gives CDR1 MDHEN, CDR2 SYDVKM. The CDR3 sequence is 14 residues long. V lost 5 bases, J lost 1 base, and 11 bases lay in between. Written as DNA, the CDR3 is TGTGCCAGCAGTCACGGACAGCCCCAAGAGACCCAGTACTTC. This encodes CASSHGQPQETQYF.